This entry is about one T cell receptor (beta chain). As originally analysed: Amplification with reference gene primers provided the estimates of nucleated cell counts. Assay: immunoSEQ multiplex PCR; the TCRdb copy retains only in-frame clones and omits some. V and J calls and clone size come straight from that table; D and trimming were deduced from the DNA. The sample comprises 200,000 or so clones, around four fifths of which are singletons, and 5% to 6.5% rests with the top ten. The CDR3 covers 13 residues. The J segment lost 8 bases and the V segment lost 5 bases, leaving 8 bases of the junction unmatched. CDR1 and CDR2 (germline): MNHEY, SVGEGT. The data originate from a study of blood T cell repertoires in COVID-19. Study background: From the United States, Italy and Spain came samples of acute and convalescent COVID-19. T cells, B-cell-depleted T cells, or PBMCs supplied cDNA or gDNA.

Sequencing was carried out using peripheral blood. The chain carries TRBV6-2 or TRBV6-3 and TRBJ1-2; 7 bases match TRBD1. The sequence came from a woman in her sixties or seventies with active or convalescent COVID-19. The CDR3 region is CASSGTGVGGYTF. In nucleotides, the CDR3 is TGTGCCAGCAGTGGAACAGGGGTAGGCGGCTACACCTTC.